The text below deals with one TCR beta chain. Its antigen remains unidentified. Produced via immunoSEQ multiplex PCR; TCRdb's table is partial and in-frame only. The sample contains roughly 4,500 clones, over 55% of which appear only once. These data are taken from a study of chemoradiotherapy in HPV16-positive cancers. V lost 5 bases and J lost 2, with 9 bases in between. The CDR3 length is 14 residues. From germline, CDR1 is SGHNT and CDR2 YENEEA. Broader study findings: Candidate HPV-specific clones and E7-related TCR motifs grew in tumor during treatment.

The sequencing here drew on tumor tissue, taken from a patient who underwent chemoradiotherapy. This chain links TRBV11-3 with TRBJ2-2; D is uncertain. The source is a human donor with HPV-associated anogenital cancer. The CDR3: CASSPTVNTGELFF. DNA of the CDR3: TGTGCCAGCAGCCCCACAGTAAACACCGGGGAGCTGTTTTTT.